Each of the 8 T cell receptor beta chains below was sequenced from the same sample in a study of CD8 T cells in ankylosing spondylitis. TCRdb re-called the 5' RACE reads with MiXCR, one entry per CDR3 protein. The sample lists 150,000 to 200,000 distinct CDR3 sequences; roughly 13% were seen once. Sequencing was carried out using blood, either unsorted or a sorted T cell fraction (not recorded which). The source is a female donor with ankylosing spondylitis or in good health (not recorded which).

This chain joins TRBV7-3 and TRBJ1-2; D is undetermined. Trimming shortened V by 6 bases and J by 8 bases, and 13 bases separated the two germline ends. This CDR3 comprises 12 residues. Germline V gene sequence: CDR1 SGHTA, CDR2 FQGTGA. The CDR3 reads CASRAGSGGYTF. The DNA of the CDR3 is TGTGCCAGCAGGGCGGGGTCGGGCGGCTACACCTTC.

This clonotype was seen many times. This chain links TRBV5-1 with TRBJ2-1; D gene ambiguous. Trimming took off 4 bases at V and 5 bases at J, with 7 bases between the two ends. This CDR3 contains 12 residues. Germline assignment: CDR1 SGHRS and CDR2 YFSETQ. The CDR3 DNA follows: TGCGCCAGCAGCCTCCAGAACAATGAGCAGTTCTTC. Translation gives CASSLQNNEQFF.

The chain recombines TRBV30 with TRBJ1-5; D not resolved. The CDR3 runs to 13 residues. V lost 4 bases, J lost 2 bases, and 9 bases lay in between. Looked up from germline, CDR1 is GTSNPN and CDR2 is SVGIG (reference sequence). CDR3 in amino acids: CAWNREGNQPQHF. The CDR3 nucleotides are TGTGCCTGGAACCGGGAGGGCAATCAGCCCCAGCATTTT.

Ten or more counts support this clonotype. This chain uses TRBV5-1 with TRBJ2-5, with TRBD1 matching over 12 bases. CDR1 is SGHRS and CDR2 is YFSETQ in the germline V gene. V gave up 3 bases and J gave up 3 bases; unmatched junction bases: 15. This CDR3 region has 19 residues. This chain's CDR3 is CASSWPGGDRGRRKETQYF. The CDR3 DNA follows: TGCGCCAGCAGCTGGCCTGGCGGGGACAGGGGGCGGAGGAAAGAGACCCAGTACTTC.

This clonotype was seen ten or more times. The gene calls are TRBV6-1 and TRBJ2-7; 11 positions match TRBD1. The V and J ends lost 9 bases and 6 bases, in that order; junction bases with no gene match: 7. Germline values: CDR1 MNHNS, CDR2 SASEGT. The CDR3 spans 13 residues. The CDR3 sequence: CASHGQGAFEQYF. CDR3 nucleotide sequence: TGTGCCAGTCATGGACAGGGGGCTTTCGAGCAGTACTTC.

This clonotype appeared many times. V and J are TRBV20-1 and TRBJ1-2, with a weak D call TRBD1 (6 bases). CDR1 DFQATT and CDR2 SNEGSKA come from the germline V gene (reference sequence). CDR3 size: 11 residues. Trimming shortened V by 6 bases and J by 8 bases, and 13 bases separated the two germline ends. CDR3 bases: TGCAGTGCCCTACAGGGTGTCGGCTACACCTTC. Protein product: CSALQGVGYTF.

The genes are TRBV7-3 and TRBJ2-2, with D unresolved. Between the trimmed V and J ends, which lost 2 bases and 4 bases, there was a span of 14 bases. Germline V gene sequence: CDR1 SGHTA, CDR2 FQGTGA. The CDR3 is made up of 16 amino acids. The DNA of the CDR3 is TGTGCCAGCAGCTTAGTAGGGTTGCCGAGCACCGGGGAGCTGTTTTTT. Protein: CASSLVGLPSTGELFF.

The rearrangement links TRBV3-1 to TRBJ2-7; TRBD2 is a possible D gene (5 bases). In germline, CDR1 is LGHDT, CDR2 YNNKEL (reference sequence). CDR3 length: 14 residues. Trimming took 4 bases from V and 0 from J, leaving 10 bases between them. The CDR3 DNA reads TGTGCCAGCAGCCCGGGGATCCCCTCCTACGAGCAGTACTTC. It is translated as CASSPGIPSYEQYF.